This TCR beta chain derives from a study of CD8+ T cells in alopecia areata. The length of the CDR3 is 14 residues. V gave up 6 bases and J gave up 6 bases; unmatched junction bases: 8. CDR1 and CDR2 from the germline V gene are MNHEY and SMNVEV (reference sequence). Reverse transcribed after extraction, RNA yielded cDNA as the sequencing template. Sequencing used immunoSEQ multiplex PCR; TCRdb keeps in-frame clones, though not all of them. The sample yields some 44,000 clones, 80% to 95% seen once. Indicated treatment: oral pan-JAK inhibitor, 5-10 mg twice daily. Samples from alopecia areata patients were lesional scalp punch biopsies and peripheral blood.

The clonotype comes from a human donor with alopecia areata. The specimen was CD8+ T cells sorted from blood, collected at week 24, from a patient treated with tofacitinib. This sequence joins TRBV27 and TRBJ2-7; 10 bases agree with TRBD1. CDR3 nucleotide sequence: TGTGCCAGCAGCCTCGGGACAGGGGTGGGCGAGCAGTACTTC. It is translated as CASSLGTGVGEQYF.